This TCR beta chain was obtained from a study of T cell clusters in autoimmune cytopenias. Study as a whole: The median distinct TRB clonotype count was around 2,400 per sample, from a median approximately 51,000 reads. Study-level points and caveats: Primary autoimmune cytopenia patients seemingly lacked the physiological T cell clusters found in healthy donors. The cluster-lack signature was not seen for secondary cytopenia versus chronic lymphocytic leukemia. TRB repertoire shifts in secondary cytopenia and chronic lymphocytic leukemia mostly reflected lymphoma, not autoimmunity.

One tube held mixed TRB-A and TRB-B primer pools for touch-down PCR. After re-calling the multiplex PCR reads, TCRdb lists one entry per CDR3 protein, DNA absent. The sample table sets out more than 4,500 distinct CDR3 sequences. As regards this clonotype: Its specificity is not known.

Roughly 40,000 genome equivalents of blood DNA were amplified for TRB. The CDR3 covers 15 residues. Germline CDR1 is MNHNS and CDR2 is SASEGT. Sequencing was done on a sample of peripheral blood. The chain joins TRBV6-1 to TRBJ2-3; the D gene TCRdb calls, TRBD2, cannot be checked with no DNA. This TCR was recovered from a human donor with an autoimmune cytopenia or autoimmune hepatitis (not recorded which). This chain's CDR3 is CASSRLAGATDTQYF.